The 7 T cell receptor beta chains listed next were all sequenced from one sample in a study of molecular identifiers for immune sequencing clone quantification. Each CDR3 protein gets one entry after TCRdb re-called the PCR reads with MiXCR. The data contain approximately 550,000 distinct CDR3 sequences, under 30% of them singletons. The specimen was naive CD8+ T cells from blood, with Jurkat cell RNA spiked in. Subset of the sample: FACS-sorted CD8+CD4-CCR7+CD45RA+ naive T cells. These TCRs come from a human donor in good health. Some libraries in this study had Jurkat cell RNA spiked in.

A remark on this clonotype: At one boundary the junction diverges from the germline segment, which might be a read error. The gene calls are TRBV4-1 and TRBJ1-6; no clear D. Per the germline V gene, CDR1 is MGHRA and CDR2 is YSYEKL. The CDR3 loop spans 17 amino acids. CDR3 sequence (DNA): TGCGCCAGCAGCCAAGATAAGGCCAACTCCTATAATTCACCCCCCCACTTT. This sequence encodes CASSQDKANSYNSPPHF.

The sample holds a few counts of this clonotype. The chain combines TRBV7-2 with TRBJ1-3; D might be TRBD1 (6 bases). The V gene lost 8 bases and the J gene lost 0 bases, with 17 bases spanning the gap. Looked up from germline, CDR1 is SGHTA and CDR2 is FQGNSA. This CDR3 spans 16 amino acids. This CDR3 is CASESLGGVSGNTIYF. The CDR3 region has the DNA TGTGCCAGCGAGTCGTTAGGGGGGGTCTCTGGAAACACCATATATTTT.

The chain uses TRBV6-2 or TRBV6-3 and TRBJ2-5; 9 nucleotides match TRBD2. With 9 bases clipped from V and 4 bases from J, the junction kept 6 bases outside the gene matches. The germline V gene has CDR1 MNHEY and CDR2 SVGEGT. The CDR3 has 13 amino acids. The CDR3 nucleotides are TGTGCCAGTGGACTAGCGCGCGCAGAGACCCAGTACTTC. This gives the protein CASGLARAETQYF.

This chain connects TRBV3-1 to TRBJ2-2; 12 nucleotides align to TRBD2. V dropped 2 bases and J dropped 6; count of bases not matched to a gene: 4. This CDR3 contains 16 residues. The germline V gene has CDR1 LGHDT and CDR2 YNNKEL (reference sequence). This chain's CDR3 is CASSQSSGRAPGELFF. CDR3 coding DNA: TGTGCCAGCAGCCAATCTAGCGGGAGGGCCCCCGGGGAGCTGTTTTTT.

As concerns this clonotype: This clone may be a read error of a much larger clone one base away. CDR3 sequence reads: CAWSSSGRSDEQYF. CDR3 DNA: TGTGCCTGGAGTTCTAGCGGGAGAAGCGATGAGCAGTACTTC. The chain recombines TRBV30 with TRBJ2-1, with 10 bases identical to TRBD2. The DNA matches TRBJ2-7 better at its end, which makes the J call doubtful. The CDR3 runs 14 residues. Germline CDR1 GTSNPN, CDR2 SVGIG (reference sequence).

In the case of this clonotype: An end of the junction differs from the germline gene, which may be a read error. The rearrangement uses TRBV14 and TRBJ2-7; 7 bases are shared with TRBD1. Germline V gene sequence: CDR1 SGHDN, CDR2 FVKESK. The CDR3 covers 15 residues. CDR3 sequence reads: CAGSRNTGARDEQYF. The CDR3 bases are TGTGCCGGCAGCCGAAATACAGGGGCTAGGGACGAGCAGTACTTC. Full variable domain (missing parts from reference TRBV14 and TRBJ2-7): EAGVTQFPSHSVIEKGQTVTLRCDPISGHDNLYWYRRVMGKEIKFLLHFVKESKQDESGMPNNRFLAERTGGTYSTLKVQPAELEDSGVYFCAGSRNTGARDEQYFGPGTRLTVT.

The V and J genes are TRBV20-1 and TRBJ2-5; D is possibly TRBD1 or TRBD2 (5 bases each). V was trimmed by 2 bases and J by 9 bases, leaving 19 bases between them. This CDR3 has 14 residues. CDR1 is DFQATT, CDR2 SNEGSKA, per germline (reference sequence). The CDR3 region has the DNA TGCAGTGCTAGAATTGCTAGCCAGGGTGAGCCCCAGTACTTC. The encoded protein is CSARIASQGEPQYF.